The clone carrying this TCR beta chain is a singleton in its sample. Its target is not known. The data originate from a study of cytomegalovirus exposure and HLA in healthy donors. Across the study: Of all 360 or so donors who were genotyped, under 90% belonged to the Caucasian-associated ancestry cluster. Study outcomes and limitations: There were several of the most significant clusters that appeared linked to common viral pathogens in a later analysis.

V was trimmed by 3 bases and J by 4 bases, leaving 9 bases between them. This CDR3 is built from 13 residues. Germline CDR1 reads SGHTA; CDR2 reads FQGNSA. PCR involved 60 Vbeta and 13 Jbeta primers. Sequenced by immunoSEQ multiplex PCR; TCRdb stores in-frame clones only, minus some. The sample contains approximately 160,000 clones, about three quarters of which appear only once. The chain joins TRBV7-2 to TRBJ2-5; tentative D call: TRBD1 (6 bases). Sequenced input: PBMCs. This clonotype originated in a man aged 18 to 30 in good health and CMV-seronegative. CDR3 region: CASSFGQSETQYF. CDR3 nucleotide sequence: TGTGCCAGCAGCTTCGGACAGTCAGAGACCCAGTACTTC.